These 31 T cell receptor beta chains came from one sample sequenced in a study of cytomegalovirus exposure and HLA in healthy donors. Method: immunoSEQ multiplex PCR; TCRdb's copy keeps in-frame clones and lacks some. The table lists tens of thousands of clones, approximately 91% of them singletons. The specimen was PBMCs. The receptors come from a man between 25 and 39 years old in good health and CMV-seronegative.

With regard to this clone: One end of the junction varies from germline; a read error may be responsible. The CDR3 loop reads CASSEGGAAEAFF. CDR3 in DNA: TGTGCCAGCAGCGAAGGGGGCGCCGCTGAAGCTTTCTTT. The chain combines TRBV2 with TRBJ1-1; 7 bases fit TRBD1. CDR1 SNHLY and CDR2 FYNNEI come from the germline V gene. The CDR3 contains 13 residues. Combining the CDR3 with reference TRBV2 and TRBJ1-1 gives the whole variable domain EPEVTQTPSHQVTQMGQEVILRCVPISNHLYFYWYRQILGQKVEFLVSFYNNEISEKSEIFDDQFSVERPDGSNFTLKIRSTKLEDSAMYFCASSEGGAAEAFFGQGTRLTVV.

The rearrangement joins TRBV6-5 to TRBJ2-7, with TRBD1 identical over 7 bases. V dropped 2 bases and J dropped 2; count of bases not matched to a gene: 3. The CDR3 contains 14 residues. The germline CDR1 and CDR2 sequences are MNHEY and SVGAGI. As DNA, the CDR3 is TGTGCCAGCAGTTACAAGGGGGCTACCTACGAGCAGTACTTC. It specifies CASSYKGATYEQYF.

This clone was detected a few times. The V and J genes are TRBV7-8 and TRBJ1-6; no reliable D call. The CDR3 length is 19 residues. Trimming shortened V by 0 bases and J by 0 bases, and 15 bases separated the two germline ends. Germline V gives CDR1 SGHVS, CDR2 FQNEAQ. CDR3: CASSLAFETSSSYNSPLHF. DNA for the CDR3: TGTGCCAGCAGCTTAGCGTTCGAGACAAGTAGCTCCTATAATTCACCCCTCCACTTT.

This chain links TRBV28 with TRBJ2-5; 8 positions agree with TRBD2. V was clipped by 8 bases and J by 1 base; unmatched bases: 6. Per germline, CDR1 MDHEN and CDR2 SYDVKM. CDR3 length: 14 amino acids. For the CDR3, the DNA is TGTGCCAGCGCGTTAGCGGGACCCCAAGAGACCCAGTACTTC. Translated: CASALAGPQETQYF.

V usage is TRBV19 and J usage is TRBJ1-5; unclear D gene. Trimming left V 3 bases short and J 4 bases short, with 7 bases between. Germline CDR1 and CDR2: LNHDA and SQIVND (reference sequence). The CDR3 runs 13 residues. The CDR3 region is CASSIPLNQPQHF. The CDR3 DNA sequence: TGTGCCAGTAGTATTCCACTTAATCAGCCCCAGCATTTT.

The chain couples TRBV11-3 to TRBJ2-1, with 8 nucleotides matching TRBD2. V trimming: 4 bases; J trimming: 9 bases; junction bases outside the gene matches: 14. The germline gives CDR1 SGHNT, CDR2 YENEEA. The CDR3 loop spans 16 amino acids. The CDR3 loop reads CASSSVAGPTGVEQFF. The DNA of the CDR3 is TGTGCCAGCAGCTCCGTAGCGGGACCCACGGGGGTTGAGCAGTTCTTC.

The V and J genes are TRBV11-2 and TRBJ2-3; TRBD2 is a possible D gene (6 bases). The CDR3 length is 15 residues. Germline V gene lookup returns CDR1 SGHAT and CDR2 FQNNGV. V was pared by 1 base and J by 0 bases, with 8 bases between. CDR3 sequence (DNA): TGTGCCAGCAGCTTAGCCAGCGGGAGCACAGATACGCAGTATTTT. It yields the protein CASSLASGSTDTQYF.

J is TRBJ2-3 and V is TRBV6-6; no firm D call. CDR1 and CDR2 (germline): MNHNY, SVGAGI (reference sequence). CDR3 size: 13 residues. V lost 5 bases to trimming and J lost 4 bases, with 10 bases between them. As DNA, the CDR3 is TGTGCCAGCAGTCGATTCGGTTCAGATACGCAGTATTTT. It codes for CASSRFGSDTQYF.

This clone was counted a single time. The chain uses TRBV10-1 and TRBJ2-1; TRBD2 agrees at 13 bases. The germline gives CDR1 WNHNN, CDR2 SYGVQD (reference sequence). V shed 5 bases, J shed 7 bases, and the junction held 14 bases outside the gene matches. The CDR3 contains 18 residues. DNA of the CDR3: TGCGCCAGCAGTTCCGGACATAAGGGACTAGCGGGGCAAAATGAGCAGTTCTTC. Translation gives CASSSGHKGLAGQNEQFF.

The CDR3: CASSSRGFSSGNTIYF. The CDR3 nucleotides are TGTGCCAGCAGCTCTCGGGGTTTCTCCTCTGGAAACACCATATATTTT. V usage is TRBV28 and J usage is TRBJ1-3; D is undetermined. Trimming took 6 bases from V and 0 from J, leaving 15 bases between them. Germline loops: CDR1 MDHEN, CDR2 SYDVKM. The CDR3 has 16 amino acids.

The chain uses TRBV14 and TRBJ1-2, with TRBD1 as a possible D gene (6 bases). Deletions cut 4 bases from V and 2 bases from J, with 11 bases between. The CDR3 covers 14 residues. CDR1 is SGHDN and CDR2 is FVKESK in the germline V gene. CDR3 region: CASSLRGINYGYTF. CDR3 nucleotides: TGTGCCAGCAGCCTCAGGGGAATAAACTATGGCTACACCTTC.

The V gene is TRBV4-2, the J gene TRBJ2-2, with TRBD1 matching 7 bases. This CDR3 is built from 17 residues. The V gene's germline CDR1 is LGHNA and CDR2 YNFKEQ. The V segment lost 1 base and the J segment 7 bases; nucleotides outside the gene matches: 12. The CDR3 loop is CASSQVSEGASVGELFF. As DNA, the CDR3 is TGTGCCAGCAGCCAAGTCTCAGAGGGGGCCAGTGTCGGGGAGCTGTTTTTT.

CDR3 coding DNA: TGCGCCAGCAGTCCATTTCCGGGACAGTCTAACCAGCCCCAGCATTTT. Translation: CASSPFPGQSNQPQHF. The rearrangement joins TRBV4-1 to TRBJ1-5; 7 positions match TRBD1. CDR1 and CDR2 from the germline V gene are MGHRA and YSYEKL. With 6 bases clipped from V and 7 bases from J, the junction kept 15 bases outside the gene matches. The CDR3 runs 16 residues.

The rearrangement links TRBV6-5 to TRBJ2-7; 10 bases map to TRBD2. Trimming cost V 5 bases and J 4 bases; bases outside gene matches: 8. This CDR3 is built from 15 residues. Germline V CDR1 and CDR2: MNHEY, SVGAGI. The CDR3 spells CASSRGSSGGYEQYF. CDR3 coding DNA: TGTGCCAGCAGTCGCGGTTCTAGCGGGGGTTACGAGCAGTACTTC.

Turning to this clone: Other DNA sequences in the sample encode the same CDR3. The chain couples TRBV18 to TRBJ1-1; no clear D gene. Germline CDR1 is KGHSH and CDR2 is LQKENI. V lost 3 bases, J lost 1 base, and 6 bases lay in between. This CDR3 contains 13 residues. The CDR3, as DNA: TGTGCCAGCTCACCGGGAGGGAACACTGAAGCTTTCTTT. It translates to CASSPGGNTEAFF.

The chain recombines TRBV7-9 with TRBJ1-4; 7 bases line up with TRBD1. V lost 6 bases and J lost 6; bases outside the gene matches: 7. Germline assignment: CDR1 SEHNR and CDR2 FQNEAQ (reference sequence). CDR3 size: 14 residues. DNA for the CDR3: TGTGCCAGCAGGGAGACAGGGCGGGATGAAAAACTGTTTTTT. Translation: CASRETGRDEKLFF.

The J gene is TRBJ2-1, the V gene TRBV5-1; D ambiguous. Trimming left V 0 bases short and J 10 bases short, with 14 bases between. The CDR3 runs to 14 residues. Germline CDR1 reads SGHRS; CDR2 reads YFSETQ. The CDR3 sequence: CASSLAGPNGEQFF. The CDR3 region has the DNA TGCGCCAGCAGCTTGGCCGGCCCTAACGGGGAGCAGTTCTTC.

The J gene is TRBJ1-5, the V gene TRBV2; no clear D. The V gene lost 2 bases and the J gene lost 7 bases, with 6 bases spanning the gap. The germline gives CDR1 SNHLY, CDR2 FYNNEI. The CDR3 runs 12 residues. CDR3 amino acids: CASSELAQPQHF. CDR3 in DNA: TGTGCCAGCAGTGAATTAGCCCAGCCCCAGCATTTT.

This sequence joins TRBV28 and TRBJ2-7; 7 bases map to TRBD2. V lost 10 bases to trimming and J lost 4 bases; unmatched junction nucleotides: 19. CDR1 is MDHEN, CDR2 SYDVKM, per germline. CDR3 length equals 16 residues. CDR3 DNA: TGTGCCACCGGCGATTGGGGGGGAAACAATTATTACGAGCAGTACTTC. Residues: CATGDWGGNNYYEQYF.

The chain joins TRBV28 to TRBJ1-1; possibly TRBD1 for D (5 bases). Trimming left V 4 bases short and J 4 bases short, with 13 bases between. The CDR3 spans 14 residues. The germline CDR1 and CDR2 sequences are MDHEN and SYDVKM. The CDR3 here is CASSSPGRGTEAFF. CDR3 in DNA: TGTGCCAGCAGTTCCCCAGGGCGCGGCACTGAAGCTTTCTTT.

In this sample, this clone turned up once. The rearrangement uses TRBV7-2 and TRBJ1-4; TRBD1 matches at 8 bases. The CDR3 runs 15 residues. The trim removed 5 bases at V and 3 bases at J, leaving 5 bases unmatched. CDR1 and CDR2 from the germline V gene are SGHTA and FQGNSA. Here the CDR3 DNA reads TGTGCCAGCAGCGTTACGACAGGGGCTAATGAAAAACTGTTTTTT. It encodes CASSVTTGANEKLFF. Based on the CDR3 plus reference TRBV7-2 and TRBJ1-4, the full variable domain is GAGVSQSPSNKVTEKGKDVELRCDPISGHTALYWYRQSLGQGLEFLIYFQGNSAPDKSGLPSDRFSAERTGGSVSTLTIQRTQQEDSAVYLCASSVTTGANEKLFFGSGTQLSVL.

The chain links TRBV7-2 to TRBJ1-1, with a weak D call TRBD1 (6 bases). The CDR3 has 15 residues. The V and J ends lost 1 base and 1 base respectively, with 10 bases between them. From germline, CDR1 is SGHTA and CDR2 FQGNSA. DNA of the CDR3: TGTGCCAGCAGCTTAGGTTGGACAGAGAACACTGAAGCTTTCTTT. It specifies CASSLGWTENTEAFF.

V is TRBV5-1 and J is TRBJ2-2; 8 positions agree with TRBD1. This CDR3 has 16 amino acids. Germline CDR1 and CDR2: SGHRS and YFSETQ. The ends lost 0 bases at V and 2 bases at J; junction bases unmatched: 3. CDR3 in amino acids: CASSLAGGGNTGELFF. The CDR3 nucleotides read TGCGCCAGCAGCTTGGCAGGGGGCGGTAACACCGGGGAGCTGTTTTTT.

This chain joins TRBV7-9 and TRBJ1-4, with a tentative D call TRBD1 (6 bases). The CDR3 totals 14 residues. Germline V lookup: CDR1 SEHNR, CDR2 FQNEAQ (reference sequence). The V end was cut by 5 bases, the J end by 6 bases, with 13 bases between. The CDR3 DNA sequence: TGTGCCAGCAGCCAGGGGCGGAAGGATGAAAAACTGTTTTTT. Protein: CASSQGRKDEKLFF.

The chain uses TRBV6-5 and TRBJ2-4; possibly TRBD1 for D (6 bases). The CDR3 length is 16 residues. CDR1 MNHEY and CDR2 SVGAGI come from the germline V gene. Trimming stripped 0 bases from V and 2 bases from J, with 11 bases between. CDR3 DNA sequence: TGTGCCAGCAGTTACTCGGTGGGGGCATCCAAAAACATTCAGTACTTC. It encodes CASSYSVGASKNIQYF.

The chain joins TRBV6-5 to TRBJ1-6, with 8 bases that match TRBD1. The junction had 1 base not matched to a gene; V was cut back by 0 bases and J by 3 bases. The CDR3 covers 16 residues. Germline lookup yields CDR1 MNHEY and CDR2 SVGAGI. The CDR3 DNA sequence: TGTGCCAGCAGTTACTCAACAGGGGGCTATAATTCACCCCTCCACTTT. The encoded protein is CASSYSTGGYNSPLHF.

The rearrangement links TRBV28 to TRBJ2-7; 11 nucleotides line up with TRBD1. V shed 6 bases, J shed 7 bases, and the junction held 8 bases outside the gene matches. The CDR3 sequence is 14 residues long. Germline CDR1 MDHEN, CDR2 SYDVKM. The CDR3 reads CASRQDRGRGEQYF. The CDR3 nucleotides read TGTGCCAGCAGACAGGACAGGGGGCGAGGTGAGCAGTACTTC.

The chain couples TRBV5-4 to TRBJ2-1; a possible D gene is TRBD1 (5 bases). CDR3 length equals 13 residues. The germline V gene has CDR1 SGHNT and CDR2 YYREEE (reference sequence). With 0 bases removed from V and 6 bases from J, the gap between germline ends came to 7 bases. This CDR3 reads CASSLAGFNEQFF. CDR3 coding DNA: TGTGCCAGCAGCTTGGCAGGGTTCAATGAGCAGTTCTTC.

The rearrangement uses TRBV19 and TRBJ2-2, with D possibly TRBD1 on 5 matching bases. Looked up from germline, CDR1 is LNHDA and CDR2 is SQIVND (reference sequence). The CDR3 totals 14 residues. V lost 3 bases, J lost 2 bases, and 7 bases lay in between. The CDR3 DNA reads as TGTGCCAGTAGTATGGGGCTTAACACCGGGGAGCTGTTTTTT. Protein: CASSMGLNTGELFF. Supplemented by reference TRBV19 and TRBJ2-2, the full variable domain reads DGGITQSPKYLFRKEGQNVTLSCEQNLNHDAMYWYRQDPGQGLRLIYYSQIVNDFQKGDIAEGYSVSREKKESFPLTVTSAQKNPTAFYLCASSMGLNTGELFFGEGSRLTVL.

This rearrangement joins TRBV5-4 to TRBJ2-3; D is unresolved. The CDR3 has 14 amino acids. The V and J ends lost 4 bases and 2 bases respectively, with 11 bases between them. CDR1 and CDR2 (germline): SGHNT, YYREEE (reference sequence). The CDR3 DNA reads TGTGCCAGCAGCGATAACCGCGCCACAGATACGCAGTATTTT. Protein: CASSDNRATDTQYF.

The CDR3 nucleotides read TGTGCCAGCAGCGCCCGGACTAGCGCCCACAATGAGCAGTTCTTC. Translating gives CASSARTSAHNEQFF. This rearrangement joins TRBV9 to TRBJ2-1; 9 bases are a match to TRBD2. Germline lookup yields CDR1 SGDLS and CDR2 YYNGEE. The length of the CDR3 is 15 residues. The J segment lost 5 bases and the V segment lost 3 bases, leaving 6 bases of the junction unmatched.